The 12 T cell receptor beta chains in this list originate from one sample, sequenced in a study of CD8 T cells in ankylosing spondylitis. TCRdb redid the calling of the 5' RACE reads with MiXCR, one entry per CDR3 protein. The sample contains about 350,000 distinct CDR3 sequences, approximately 22% of which appear only once. Sequenced material: blood, either unsorted or a sorted T cell fraction (not recorded which). These receptors were taken from a male donor with ankylosing spondylitis or in good health (not recorded which).

This clonotype was seen ten or more times. The J gene is TRBJ1-1, the V gene TRBV24-1; TRBD1 aligns across 7 bases. The CDR3 totals 12 residues. Germline-derived CDR1 and CDR2 are KGHDR and SFDVKD. The trim removed 3 bases at V and 7 bases at J, leaving 1 base unmatched. CDR3 sequence: CATSDTGVEAFF. DNA of the CDR3: TGTGCCACCAGTGATACAGGGGTTGAAGCTTTCTTT.

The chain recombines TRBV27 with TRBJ2-3; TRBD1 aligns across 7 bases. The CDR3 has 15 residues. Trimming at V came to 5 bases and at J to 6 bases, leaving 11 bases not matched to a gene. Germline V gene data show CDR1 as MNHEY and CDR2 as SMNVEV (reference sequence). CDR3 bases: TGTGCCAGCAGTCCCGGGACAGCCGGTAGGGATACGCAGTATTTT. This codes for CASSPGTAGRDTQYF.

V and J are TRBV30 and TRBJ2-7; D is perhaps TRBD1 or TRBD2 (5 bases each). CDR1 is GTSNPN and CDR2 is SVGIG in the germline V gene (reference sequence). This CDR3 has 14 amino acids. The germline V and J ends were trimmed by 0 bases and 0 bases, with 9 bases remaining between them. CDR3 sequence reads: CAWSVGTDSYEQYF. The CDR3 bases are TGTGCCTGGAGTGTAGGGACGGACTCCTACGAGCAGTACTTC.

This clonotype was picked up a small number of times. The rearrangement uses TRBV27 and TRBJ2-6; D unclear. CDR3 length equals 15 residues. The germline V and J ends were trimmed by 3 bases and 4 bases, with 10 bases remaining between them. Germline V gene sequence: CDR1 MNHEY, CDR2 SMNVEV (reference sequence). CDR3 protein: CASSLAGSGANVLTF. The CDR3 DNA reads as TGTGCCAGCAGTTTGGCCGGGTCGGGGGCCAACGTCCTGACTTTC.

V gene TRBV12-3 or TRBV12-4 combines with J gene TRBJ2-2; 7 positions match TRBD2. The CDR3 covers 15 residues. The V and J ends lost 6 bases and 5 bases, in that order; junction bases with no gene match: 9. The CDR3, as DNA: TGTGCCAGCAGCCCCCGGGGGGATTTGACCGGGGAGCTGTTTTTT. This sequence encodes CASSPRGDLTGELFF.

The CDR3 spells CASSQLLQGAVHEQYF. CDR3 DNA sequence: TGCGCCAGCAGCCAACTTCTACAGGGGGCTGTCCACGAGCAGTACTTC. This rearrangement joins TRBV4-1 to TRBJ2-7; 9 positions match TRBD1. The CDR3 extends over 16 amino acids. The V and J ends lost 2 bases and 5 bases, in that order; junction bases with no gene match: 10. Per germline, CDR1 MGHRA and CDR2 YSYEKL.

This chain links TRBV4-1 with TRBJ2-7, with D possibly being TRBD2 (5 bases). V lost 3 bases and J 3 bases, leaving 15 bases between the germline ends. This CDR3 is 15 amino acids long. Germline CDR1 reads MGHRA; CDR2 reads YSYEKL. The CDR3 DNA sequence: TGCGCCAGCAGCCACCCAGGACGGGAAGTCTACGAGCAGTACTTC. Translated: CASSHPGREVYEQYF.

A few counts support this clonotype. The chain carries TRBV5-1 and TRBJ2-3; TRBD2 agrees at 12 bases. The germline CDR1 and CDR2 sequences are SGHRS and YFSETQ. V was pared by 0 bases and J by 0 bases, with 5 bases of the junction left unmatched. The length of the CDR3 is 18 residues. The CDR3: CASSLELAGGVSTDTQYF. As DNA, the CDR3 is TGCGCCAGCAGCTTGGAACTAGCGGGGGGCGTTAGCACAGATACGCAGTATTTT.

The chain employs TRBV10-3 and TRBJ2-7; D perhaps matches TRBD1 (6 bases). Germline V CDR1 and CDR2: ENHRY, SYGVKD. CDR3 length: 14 amino acids. Between the trimmed V and J ends, which lost 6 bases and 2 bases, there was a span of 14 bases. CDR3 nucleotide sequence: TGTGCCATCAGCCCCTCGGACAGTACCTACGAGCAGTACTTC. It specifies CAISPSDSTYEQYF.

This chain links TRBV10-2 with TRBJ2-1; D is possibly TRBD2 (5 bases). V lost 3 bases and J lost 6, with 9 bases in between. This CDR3 is 13 amino acids long. Germline assignment: CDR1 WSHSY and CDR2 SAAADI. CDR3 nucleotides: TGCGCCAGCAGTGATGGAGGACCCAATGAGCAGTTCTTC. It is translated as CASSDGGPNEQFF.

In this sample, this clonotype turned up a few times. This sequence joins TRBV20-1 and TRBJ1-1, with a tentative D call TRBD1 (6 bases). Germline CDR1 and CDR2: DFQATT and SNEGSKA (reference sequence). V shed 4 bases and J shed 5 bases, with 11 bases lying between them. The CDR3 has 12 residues. CDR3 region: CSATDSRTEAFF. The CDR3 nucleotides read TGCAGTGCTACGGACAGTAGGACTGAAGCTTTCTTT.

V and J are TRBV27 and TRBJ2-7, with 9 bases matching TRBD2. The CDR3 runs 15 residues. Losses at the gene ends were 6 bases for V and 2 bases for J; bases not matched to a gene: 8. Germline V gene sequence: CDR1 MNHEY, CDR2 SMNVEV (reference sequence). The CDR3 region is CASSLRLAGTYEQYF. The CDR3 nucleotides read TGTGCCAGCAGCCTACGTCTAGCGGGAACCTACGAGCAGTACTTC.